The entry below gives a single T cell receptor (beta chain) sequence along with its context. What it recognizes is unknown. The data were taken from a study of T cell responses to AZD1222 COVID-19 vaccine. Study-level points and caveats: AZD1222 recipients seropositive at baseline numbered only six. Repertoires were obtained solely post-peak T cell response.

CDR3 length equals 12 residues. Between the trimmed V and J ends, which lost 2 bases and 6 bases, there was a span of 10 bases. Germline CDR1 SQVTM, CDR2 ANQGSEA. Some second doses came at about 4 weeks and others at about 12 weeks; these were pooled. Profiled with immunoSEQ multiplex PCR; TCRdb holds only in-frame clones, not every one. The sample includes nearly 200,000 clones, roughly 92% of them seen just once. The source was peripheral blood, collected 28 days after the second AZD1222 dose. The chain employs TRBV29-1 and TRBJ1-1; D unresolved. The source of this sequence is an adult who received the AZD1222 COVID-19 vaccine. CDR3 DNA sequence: TGCAGCGTTGAATCACTGGCCTCTGAAGCTTTCTTT. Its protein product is CSVESLASEAFF.